The 2 T cell receptor beta chains presented below share a single source sample, sequenced in a study of Graves' ophthalmopathy and Graves' hyperthyroidism. TCR beta CDR3 amplification used RNA transcripts. HTBI primers served in a first-round RT-PCR, which a second-round multiplex PCR followed. TCRdb processed the multiplex PCR reads anew with MiXCR; each CDR3 protein has one entry. The sample consists of roughly 500,000 distinct CDR3 sequences, around 14% of them appearing once. Sample: blood. These receptors were collected from a woman under 40 with Graves' ophthalmopathy.

The chain joins TRBV11-2 to TRBJ1-3; the D is unclear. This CDR3 is 15 amino acids long. Germline CDR1 and CDR2: SGHAT and FQNNGV. The V and J ends lost 4 bases and 1 base respectively, with 11 bases between them. Here the CDR3 reads CASSSLRVSGNTIYF. The DNA of the CDR3 is TGTGCCAGCAGCTCGCTTCGGGTTTCTGGAAACACCATATATTTT.

Many counts were recorded for this clonotype. The chain has TRBV4-2 and TRBJ2-5, with D perhaps matching TRBD1 (6 bases). The CDR3 loop spans 18 amino acids. Germline V lookup: CDR1 LGHNA, CDR2 YNFKEQ. V was cut by 4 bases and J by 0 bases, with 21 bases left in between. The CDR3 here is CASSRYMIQGKDQETQYF. The DNA for the CDR3 is TGTGCCAGCAGCCGATACATGATTCAGGGGAAGGACCAAGAGACCCAGTACTTC.